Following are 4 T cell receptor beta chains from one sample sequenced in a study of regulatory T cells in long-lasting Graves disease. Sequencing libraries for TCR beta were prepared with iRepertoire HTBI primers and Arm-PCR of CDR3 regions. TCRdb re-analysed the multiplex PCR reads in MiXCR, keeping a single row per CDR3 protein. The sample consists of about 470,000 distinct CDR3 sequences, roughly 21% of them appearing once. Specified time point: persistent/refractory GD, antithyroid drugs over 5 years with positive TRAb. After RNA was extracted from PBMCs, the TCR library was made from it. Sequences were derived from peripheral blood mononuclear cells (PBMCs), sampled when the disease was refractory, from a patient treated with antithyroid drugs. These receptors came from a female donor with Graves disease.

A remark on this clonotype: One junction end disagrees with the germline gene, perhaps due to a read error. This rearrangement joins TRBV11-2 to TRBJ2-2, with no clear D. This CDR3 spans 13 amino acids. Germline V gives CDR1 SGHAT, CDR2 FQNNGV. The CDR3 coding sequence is TGTGCCGGCAGCCGAACTTACACCGGGGAGCTGTTTTTT. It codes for CAGSRTYTGELFF.

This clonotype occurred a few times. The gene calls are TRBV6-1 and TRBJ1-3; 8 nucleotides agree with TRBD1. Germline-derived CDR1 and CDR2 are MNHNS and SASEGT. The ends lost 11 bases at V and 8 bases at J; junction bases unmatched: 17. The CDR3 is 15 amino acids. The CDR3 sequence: CASGDVAGQVDTIYF. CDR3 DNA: TGTGCCTCTGGCGACGTTGCGGGACAGGTGGACACCATATATTTT.

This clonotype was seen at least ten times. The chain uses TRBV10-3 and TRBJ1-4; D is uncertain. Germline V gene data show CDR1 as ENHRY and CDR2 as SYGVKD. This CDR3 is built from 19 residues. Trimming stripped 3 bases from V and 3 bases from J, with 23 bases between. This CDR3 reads CAISEISGGYGDSNEKLFF. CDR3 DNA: TGTGCCATCAGTGAAATTTCGGGAGGGTATGGAGACTCTAATGAAAAACTGTTTTTT.

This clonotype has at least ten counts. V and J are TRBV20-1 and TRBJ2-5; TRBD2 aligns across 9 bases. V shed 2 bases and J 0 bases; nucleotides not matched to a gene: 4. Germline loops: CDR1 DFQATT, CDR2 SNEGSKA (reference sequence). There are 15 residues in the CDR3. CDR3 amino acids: CSARIAGAYQETQYF. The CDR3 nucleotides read TGCAGTGCTAGAATAGCGGGGGCCTACCAAGAGACCCAGTACTTC.